Included here is one TCR beta chain sequence, with context. Its specificity is not known. This entry belongs to a study of OX40 agonist ivuxolimab in advanced cancers. Method: immunoSEQ multiplex PCR; TCRdb's copy keeps in-frame clones and lacks some. The profile shows about 80,000 clones, about 90% of them singletons. General observations from the study: CD8+ T cells were the subset that, on average, had more expanded clones than CD4+.

Germline assignment: CDR1 LGHNA and CDR2 YSLEER. This CDR3 is built from 14 residues. Trimming removed 4 bases from V and 3 bases from J, with 12 bases in between. Material: CD4+ or CD8+ T cells sorted from blood, obtained in a trial of the OX40 agonist ivuxolimab. The clonotype was recovered from an adult with an advanced solid tumor such as melanoma, head and neck, liver or kidney cancer. This sequence joins TRBV4-3 and TRBJ1-2; D might be TRBD1 (6 bases). In DNA, the CDR3 is TGCGCCAGCAGCCCACAGGGAAGTGACTATGGCTACACCTTC. Its translation: CASSPQGSDYGYTF.